The 7 T cell receptor beta chains given below trace back to one sample, sequenced in a study of T cells in Graves' hyperthyroidism and ophthalmopathy (dated by TCRdb to the late 2010s). Library generation was performed with multiplex PCR. Sequencing used an Illumina HiSeq 2000. The TCR beta CDR3 regions were amplified from the RNA transcripts. The TCR CDR3 was subjected to a first round of RT-PCR using the HTBI primer set and the Qiagen OneStep RT-PCR kit. Starting from the raw public reads, TCRdb applied fastp trimming at Q25, assembled clones with MiXCR and retained in-frame beta chains. CDR3 protein sequences are deduplicated, and each keeps its most common genes and DNA. The sample table holds approximately 720,000 distinct CDR3 sequences, of which over 15% were seen once. The ten largest clonotypes hold approximately 15% of the sample. The sample comprised blood. The receptors shown here come from a woman in her fifties or sixties with Graves' hyperthyroidism that later progressed to Graves' ophthalmopathy.

This clonotype was seen more than once but under ten times. The genes are TRBV12-3 or TRBV12-4 and TRBJ2-7; the D gene could be TRBD1 or TRBD2 (6 bases each). There are 16 residues in the CDR3. V was trimmed by 7 bases and J by 3 bases, leaving 22 bases between them. In nucleotides, the CDR3 is TGTGCCAGCATGAGGGAGGTTTGGACAGCGAACTACGAGCAGTACTTC. It encodes CASMREVWTANYEQYF.

The chain employs TRBV6-1 and TRBJ1-5, with D unresolved. The CDR3 extends over 13 amino acids. Trimming pared 6 bases from V and 0 bases from J, leaving 6 bases between. Germline V gene data show CDR1 as MNHNS and CDR2 as SASEGT. The CDR3 spells CASSSHSNQPQHF. CDR3 bases: TGTGCCAGCAGCTCACATAGCAATCAGCCCCAGCATTTT.

This clonotype was seen many times. The chain couples TRBV30 to TRBJ2-7; 7 bases line up with TRBD1. This CDR3 has 12 amino acids. The junction had 9 bases not matched to a gene; V was cut back by 8 bases and J by 5 bases. The germline gives CDR1 GTSNPN, CDR2 SVGIG (reference sequence). The CDR3 DNA is TGTGCCAGCTCAAAGGGGGCCGACGAGCAGTACTTC. Protein product: CASSKGADEQYF.

This clonotype appeared a few times. The chain carries TRBV12-3 or TRBV12-4 and TRBJ2-1; TRBD2 matches 8 bases. V trimming: 8 bases; J trimming: 3 bases; junction bases outside the gene matches: 9. The CDR3 spans 15 residues. The CDR3 bases are TGTGCCAGCTCTCCGACTAGCGCTAACTACAATGAGCAGTTCTTC. Translation gives CASSPTSANYNEQFF.

This clonotype occurred a few times. This chain connects TRBV5-1 to TRBJ1-5, with a possible D match to TRBD1 (6 bases). Deletions cut 0 bases from V and 6 bases from J, with 13 bases between. The CDR3 contains 15 residues. The germline gives CDR1 SGHRS, CDR2 YFSETQ. CDR3 residues: CASSLEQGLGQPQHF. DNA for the CDR3: TGCGCCAGCAGCTTGGAACAGGGATTGGGTCAGCCCCAGCATTTT.

This clonotype was observed at least ten times. The chain carries TRBV18 and TRBJ2-7, with a tentative D call TRBD1 (7 bases). The CDR3 consists of 16 residues. The V gene's germline CDR1 is KGHSH and CDR2 LQKENI. Trimming stripped 2 bases from V and 6 bases from J, with 20 bases between. CDR3 protein: CASSPEMEGASGEQYF. In DNA, the CDR3 is TGTGCCAGCTCACCAGAGATGGAGGGGGCATCTGGCGAGCAGTACTTC. Complete variable domain (other parts from reference TRBV18 and TRBJ2-7): NAGVMQNPRHLVRRRGQEARLRCSPMKGHSHVYWYRQLPEEGLKFMVYLQKENIIDESGMPKERFSAEFPKEGPSILRIQQVVRGDSAAYFCASSPEMEGASGEQYFGPGTRLTVT.

This clonotype was detected only a few times. In DNA, the CDR3 is TGTGCCAGCAGTTACCGTAGTCTAGCGGGGGGGGACACCGGGGAGCTGTTTTTT. This gives the protein CASSYRSLAGGDTGELFF. V and J are TRBV6-2 or TRBV6-3 and TRBJ2-2; 12 positions agree with TRBD2. The CDR3 loop spans 18 amino acids. With 2 bases clipped from V and 3 bases from J, the junction kept 7 bases outside the gene matches. Germline loops: CDR1 MNHEY, CDR2 SVGEGT.